The 26 T cell receptor beta chains reported below all come from one sample, sequenced in a study of T cells in Graves' hyperthyroidism and ophthalmopathy. RNA transcripts gave rise to amplified TCR beta CDR3 regions. An initial round of RT-PCR targeting the TCR CDR3 relied on the HTBI primer set. TCRdb fed the multiplex PCR reads into MiXCR, producing one record per CDR3 protein. Of 500,000 to 550,000 distinct CDR3 sequences in the sample, 15% to 20% were seen once. Sequenced material: blood. The source is a man in his forties or fifties with Graves' ophthalmopathy.

V is TRBV25-1 and J is TRBJ2-3, with TRBD1 identical over 7 bases. Germline CDR1 reads MGHDK; CDR2 reads SYGVNS. J lost 2 bases, V lost 5 bases, and 7 bases had no gene match. The CDR3 consists of 15 residues. The DNA for the CDR3 is TGTGCCAGCAGTATCAGGGACAGACACACAGATACGCAGTATTTT. Protein product: CASSIRDRHTDTQYF.

This clonotype was picked up a small number of times. In DNA form, the CDR3 reads TGCAGTGCTCTCTATCTAGCGGGAGTTAGGACAGATACGCAGTATTTT. This sequence encodes CSALYLAGVRTDTQYF. V is TRBV20-1 and J is TRBJ2-3; 10 positions match TRBD2. This CDR3 contains 16 residues. The germline V gene encodes CDR1 DFQATT and CDR2 SNEGSKA (reference sequence). V dropped 5 bases and J dropped 3; count of bases not matched to a gene: 11.

This clonotype was seen repeatedly, ten times or more. V usage is TRBV7-2 and J usage is TRBJ2-5; 13 positions match TRBD2. After removal of 2 bases from V and 5 bases from J, the junction contained 8 bases not matched to a gene. Germline-derived CDR1 and CDR2 are SGHTA and FQGNSA. This CDR3 region has 17 residues. The CDR3 bases are TGTGCCAGCAGCTTACCCCTCGGACTAGCGGGAGTCGAGACCCAGTACTTC. Amino acid sequence: CASSLPLGLAGVETQYF.

The chain couples TRBV5-1 to TRBJ2-1; D is tentatively TRBD1 or TRBD2 (5 bases each). CDR1 and CDR2 from the germline V gene are SGHRS and YFSETQ. Trimming removed 4 bases from V and 4 bases from J, with 15 bases in between. The CDR3 consists of 15 residues. The DNA of the CDR3 is TGCGCCAGCAGCCTCACCGGGACCCTATACAATGAGCAGTTCTTC. Its translation: CASSLTGTLYNEQFF.

This clonotype showed up many times. The chain carries TRBV28 and TRBJ1-1; 9 nucleotides line up with TRBD1. Germline V gene sequence: CDR1 MDHEN, CDR2 SYDVKM. Trimming took 6 bases from V and 5 from J; bases not matched to a gene: 10. The CDR3 runs to 15 residues. CDR3 sequence (DNA): TGTGCCAGCAGGACAGGGGGGTTTTATATGACTGAAGCTTTCTTT. It translates to CASRTGGFYMTEAFF. Based on the CDR3 plus reference TRBV28 and TRBJ1-1, the full variable domain is DVKVTQSSRYLVKRTGEKVFLECVQDMDHENMFWYRQDPGLGLRLIYFSYDVKMKEKGDIPEGYSVSREKKERFSLILESASTNQTSMYLCASRTGGFYMTEAFFGQGTRLTVV.

The genes are TRBV7-2 and TRBJ2-7; TRBD1 matches at 7 bases. The CDR3 is 15 amino acids. Germline V gives CDR1 SGHTA, CDR2 FQGNSA. V shed 1 base, J shed 3 bases, and the junction held 6 bases outside the gene matches. CDR3 DNA sequence: TGTGCCAGCAGCTTAGAACCCGGGACAGTCTACGAGCAGTACTTC. It specifies CASSLEPGTVYEQYF.

This clonotype occurred a few times. This chain links TRBV5-5 with TRBJ2-1, with a possible D match to TRBD1 (6 bases). CDR1 is SGHKS, CDR2 YYEKEE, per germline (reference sequence). Trimming took off 7 bases at V and 0 bases at J, with 8 bases between the two ends. This CDR3 contains 13 residues. The CDR3 loop is CASGQISYNEQFF. The CDR3, as DNA: TGTGCCAGCGGACAGATCTCCTACAATGAGCAGTTCTTC.

This chain links TRBV9 with TRBJ2-5; 10 nucleotides agree with TRBD1. This CDR3 is 15 amino acids long. Trimming took 3 bases from V and 2 from J; bases not matched to a gene: 4. From germline, CDR1 is SGDLS and CDR2 YYNGEE. CDR3 nucleotide sequence: TGTGCCAGCAGCGGTCCGGGACAGGGGCAAGAGACCCAGTACTTC. Translated: CASSGPGQGQETQYF.

This chain links TRBV20-1 with TRBJ2-3; 8 bases match TRBD2. V dropped 0 bases and J dropped 2; count of bases not matched to a gene: 7. The CDR3 spans 16 residues. Germline CDR1 DFQATT, CDR2 SNEGSKA (reference sequence). The CDR3 sequence is CSARDPRGGHTDTQYF. The CDR3 region has the DNA TGCAGTGCTAGAGATCCACGGGGGGGCCACACAGATACGCAGTATTTT.

The sample holds a few counts of this clonotype. The chain employs TRBV20-1 and TRBJ2-3, with 11 bases matching TRBD2. Germline-derived CDR1 and CDR2 are DFQATT and SNEGSKA (reference sequence). V dropped 0 bases and J dropped 3; count of bases not matched to a gene: 14. This CDR3 is built from 19 residues. CDR3 DNA sequence: TGCAGTGCTAGAGATCTGGGTGGGTCTAGCGGGAGGAGGACAGATACGCAGTATTTT. Encoded protein: CSARDLGGSSGRRTDTQYF.

V gene TRBV20-1 combines with J gene TRBJ2-5; the D is unclear. This CDR3 spans 11 amino acids. V was trimmed by 6 bases and J by 5 bases, leaving 10 bases between them. CDR1 is DFQATT and CDR2 is SNEGSKA in the germline V gene (reference sequence). CDR3 amino acids: CSAPKVETQYF. DNA of the CDR3: TGCAGTGCCCCTAAGGTGGAGACCCAGTACTTC.

This clonotype was recorded a few times. J is TRBJ2-7 and V is TRBV10-3, with 13 bases lining up with TRBD2. CDR1 and CDR2 from the germline V gene are ENHRY and SYGVKD. The CDR3 is 14 residues long. V was pared by 7 bases and J by 5 bases, with 5 bases of the junction left unmatched. In DNA, the CDR3 is TGTGCCATCAAAGGACTAGCGGGAGATCACGAGCAGTACTTC. Residues: CAIKGLAGDHEQYF.

Only a few counts were recorded for this clonotype. The rearrangement links TRBV24-1 to TRBJ2-1; 11 positions agree with TRBD1. The CDR3 totals 15 residues. The V segment lost 3 bases and the J segment 6 bases; nucleotides outside the gene matches: 3. CDR1 KGHDR and CDR2 SFDVKD come from the germline V gene. This chain's CDR3 is CATSDEGTGGNEQFF. The CDR3 DNA is TGTGCCACCAGTGATGAAGGGACAGGGGGCAATGAGCAGTTCTTC.

This clonotype was seen repeatedly, ten times or more. The chain is built from TRBV3-1 and TRBJ2-5; unclear D gene. The V gene lost 4 bases and the J gene lost 2 bases, with 8 bases spanning the gap. CDR1 is LGHDT, CDR2 YNNKEL, per germline (reference sequence). The CDR3 runs 13 residues. CDR3 residues: CASSPLKQETQYF. CDR3 DNA sequence: TGTGCCAGCAGCCCCCTTAAACAAGAGACCCAGTACTTC.

This clonotype has only a few counts. The chain joins TRBV6-2 or TRBV6-3 to TRBJ1-1; 9 bases align to TRBD1. Germline V gives CDR1 MNHEY, CDR2 SVGEGT. V gave up 0 bases and J gave up 0 bases; unmatched junction bases: 5. The CDR3 is 17 amino acids. CDR3 protein: CASSYSRGTGMNTEAFF. For the CDR3, the DNA is TGTGCCAGCAGTTACTCGAGGGGGACAGGGATGAACACTGAAGCTTTCTTT.

This clonotype was observed a handful of times. The rearrangement uses TRBV7-9 and TRBJ1-4, with TRBD1 matching over 8 bases. Germline V CDR1 and CDR2: SEHNR, FQNEAQ (reference sequence). CDR3 length: 14 residues. Trimming took 3 bases from V and 6 from J; bases not matched to a gene: 3. The CDR3 sequence is CASSFWTGYEKLFF. The CDR3 DNA sequence: TGTGCCAGCAGCTTCTGGACAGGGTATGAAAAACTGTTTTTT.

Of note for this clonotype: A much bigger clone sits one base away, suggesting this may be a read error. The chain is built from TRBV6-2 or TRBV6-3 and TRBJ2-7; 13 nucleotides match TRBD2. The CDR3 length is 17 residues. Germline V gene lookup returns CDR1 MNHEY and CDR2 SVGEGT. CDR3: CASSTGTSGNPFYEHYF. In nucleotides, the CDR3 is TGTGCCAGCAGTACCGGGACTAGCGGGAACCCTTTCTACGAGCACTACTTC.

This rearrangement joins TRBV18 to TRBJ2-5; D is unresolved. V was cut by 1 base and J by 0 bases, with 9 bases left in between. Germline lookup yields CDR1 KGHSH and CDR2 LQKENI. CDR3 length: 15 residues. The CDR3 loop is CASSPQLGNQETQYF. Here the CDR3 DNA reads TGTGCCAGCTCACCACAGCTGGGCAACCAAGAGACCCAGTACTTC.

The rearrangement uses TRBV11-2 and TRBJ2-3; D perhaps matches TRBD2 (6 bases). Between the trimmed V and J ends, which lost 1 base and 6 bases, there was a span of 20 bases. CDR3 length equals 17 residues. Germline CDR1 reads SGHAT; CDR2 reads FQNNGV. The CDR3 reads CASSLVRGRAGGDTQYF. The CDR3 DNA reads TGTGCCAGCAGCTTAGTTCGGGGTCGAGCGGGTGGGGATACGCAGTATTTT.

This clonotype was seen once. This sequence joins TRBV6-2 or TRBV6-3 and TRBJ2-7; 11 positions match TRBD2. J was trimmed by 5 bases and V by 4 bases; bases with no gene match: 7. From germline, CDR1 is MNHEY and CDR2 SVGEGT. The CDR3 is made up of 15 amino acids. The chain's CDR3 is CASSLTSGRSDEQYF. The CDR3 DNA reads as TGTGCCAGCAGTTTAACTAGCGGGAGAAGTGACGAGCAGTACTTC.

Only a few counts were recorded for this clonotype. This chain links TRBV7-2 with TRBJ2-7, with 11 nucleotides matching TRBD1. The CDR3 contains 13 residues. V gave up 5 bases and J gave up 5 bases; unmatched junction bases: 2. The V gene's germline CDR1 is SGHTA and CDR2 FQGNSA. CDR3: CASSGQGADEQYF. CDR3 in DNA: TGTGCCAGCAGCGGACAGGGGGCCGACGAGCAGTACTTC.

The rearrangement joins TRBV5-1 to TRBJ2-7, with 10 nucleotides matching TRBD2. The CDR3 covers 16 residues. V shed 0 bases, J shed 2 bases, and the junction held 5 bases outside the gene matches. Germline lookup yields CDR1 SGHRS and CDR2 YFSETQ. CDR3 sequence (DNA): TGCGCCAGCAGCTTGGCCGGACTAGCGGCCACCTACGAGCAGTACTTC. Amino acid sequence: CASSLAGLAATYEQYF.

This clonotype was recorded a few times. V and J are TRBV29-1 and TRBJ1-1; 9 positions match TRBD1. CDR1 SQVTM and CDR2 ANQGSEA come from the germline V gene. V shed 4 bases, J shed 1 base, and the junction held 1 base outside the gene matches. The CDR3 runs 13 residues. This CDR3 reads CSVGGQGNTEAFF. The CDR3 DNA is TGCAGCGTTGGGGGACAGGGGAACACTGAAGCTTTCTTT.

This clonotype appeared many times. V usage is TRBV7-2 and J usage is TRBJ2-3, with no clear D. Germline CDR1 reads SGHTA; CDR2 reads FQGNSA. Between the trimmed V and J ends, which lost 5 bases and 1 base, there was a span of 16 bases. This CDR3 is built from 16 residues. In DNA form, the CDR3 reads TGTGCCAGCAGCACTATCCGGCTAGTTGGCACAGATACGCAGTATTTT. Translated: CASSTIRLVGTDTQYF.

J is TRBJ2-1 and V is TRBV20-1; weak D call: TRBD1 (6 bases). Germline-derived CDR1 and CDR2 are DFQATT and SNEGSKA (reference sequence). The CDR3 is 17 residues long. V lost 1 base to trimming and J lost 2 bases, with 18 bases between them. The CDR3, as DNA: TGCAGTGCTAGAGTTCTGGGGACACCGGTAACCTACAATGAGCAGTTCTTC. Protein product: CSARVLGTPVTYNEQFF.

Points on this clonotype: One end of the junction varies from germline; a read error may be responsible. The chain has TRBV6-1 and TRBJ1-1; TRBD1 matches at 9 bases. The CDR3 length is 17 residues. Germline loops: CDR1 MNHNS, CDR2 SASEGT. CDR3 nucleotides: TGTGCCAGCAGTGAAGCACCGACAGGGGGGGGGAACACTGAAGCTCTCTTT. This encodes CASSEAPTGGGNTEALF.